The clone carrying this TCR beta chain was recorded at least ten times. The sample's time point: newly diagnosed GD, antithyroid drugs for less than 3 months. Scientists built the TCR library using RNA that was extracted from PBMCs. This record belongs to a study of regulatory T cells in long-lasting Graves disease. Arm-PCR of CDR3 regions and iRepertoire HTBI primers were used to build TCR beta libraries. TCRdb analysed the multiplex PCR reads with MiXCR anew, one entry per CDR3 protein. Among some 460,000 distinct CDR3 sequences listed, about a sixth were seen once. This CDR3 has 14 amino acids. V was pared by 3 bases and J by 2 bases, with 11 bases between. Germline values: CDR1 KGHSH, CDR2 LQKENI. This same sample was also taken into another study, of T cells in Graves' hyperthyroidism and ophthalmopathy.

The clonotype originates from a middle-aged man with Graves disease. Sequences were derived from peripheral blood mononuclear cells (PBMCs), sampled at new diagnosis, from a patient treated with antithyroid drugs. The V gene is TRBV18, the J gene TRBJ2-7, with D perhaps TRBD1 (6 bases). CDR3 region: CASSPTQGTYEQYF. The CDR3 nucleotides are TGTGCCAGCTCACCCACACAGGGTACCTACGAGCAGTACTTC.